This T cell receptor beta chain was sequenced for a study of T cell repertoires in cytomegalovirus infection. As for the study in general: Indicated by public TCR beta signatures were CMV infection and matching HLA type. Whole-study findings and limits: HLA-C-restricted CMV clonotypes gave the most frequent clonotype in two of eight donors. Summed public TCR beta family frequency identified CMV carriers bearing the relevant HLA.

TCRdb reanalysed the reads using MiXCR and keeps one entry per CDR3 protein. The sample has more than 350,000 distinct CDR3 sequences, about 33% seen once; the top ten hold about 13%. Many counts were recorded for this clonotype. Its antigen is not known. The CDR3 spans 13 residues. The V end lost 5 bases, the J end lost 8 bases, and 14 bases lay between the germline ends. CDR1 is SGHTA and CDR2 is FQGTGA in the germline V gene. The sequence was obtained from a human donor in good health (CMV status not recorded). Some clones in this sample may be carry-over from other donors' samples. Sequencing was carried out using PBMCs. The J gene is TRBJ2-3, the V gene TRBV7-3; D is possibly TRBD1 or TRBD2 (5 bases each). The DNA for the CDR3 is TGTGCCAGCAGCATGACAGTCCGGGGTACGCAGTATTTT. This encodes CASSMTVRGTQYF.